One sample yielded the 9 T cell receptor beta chains listed below, sequenced in a study of T cells in Graves' hyperthyroidism and ophthalmopathy. Amplified regions were TCR beta CDR3 sequences from RNA transcripts. Primed by the HTBI set, a first-round RT-PCR was run on the TCR CDR3. TCRdb re-called the multiplex PCR reads through MiXCR, storing one row per CDR3 protein. In the table there are around 380,000 distinct CDR3 sequences, approximately 15% of which are singletons. Input material: blood. Receptors originate from a man aged 25 to 40 with Graves' hyperthyroidism that later progressed to Graves' ophthalmopathy.

This clonotype has a handful of counts. The chain employs TRBV30 and TRBJ1-1; no definite D call. V lost 7 bases and J lost 4, with 13 bases in between. CDR3 size: 12 residues. Germline-derived CDR1 and CDR2 are GTSNPN and SVGIG (reference sequence). The CDR3 loop reads CAYTRVGTEAFF. In DNA, the CDR3 is TGTGCCTACACTAGGGTAGGCACTGAAGCTTTCTTT. The whole variable domain, filled in from reference TRBV30 and TRBJ1-1, reads SQTIHQWPATLVQPVGSPLSLECTVEGTSNPNLYWYRQAAGRGLQLLFYSVGIGQISSEVPQNLSASRPQDRQFILSSKKLLLSDSGFYLCAYTRVGTEAFFGQGTRLTVV.

This clonotype was counted between two and nine times. The V call is TRBV5-1, the J call TRBJ2-3; 11 bases are a match to TRBD1. The germline V gene has CDR1 SGHRS and CDR2 YFSETQ. The trim removed 3 bases at V and 1 base at J, leaving 10 bases unmatched. CDR3 length: 18 residues. CDR3 amino acids: CASSSGTGGVVGTDTQYF. The CDR3 DNA reads TGCGCCAGCAGCTCCGGGACAGGGGGTGTTGTCGGCACAGATACGCAGTATTTT.

This clonotype occurred a few times. The genes are TRBV5-6 and TRBJ1-6; TRBD1 matches 8 bases. CDR1 and CDR2 (germline): SGHDT, YYEEEE. This CDR3 is built from 14 residues. With V trimmed by 4 bases and J by 9 bases, 6 bases remained unmatched. The CDR3 nucleotides read TGTGCCAGCAGCCGACAGGGGTGGGGTTCACCCCTCCACTTT. It encodes CASSRQGWGSPLHF. Full variable domain (outside the CDR3, taken from reference TRBV5-6 and TRBJ1-6): DAGVTQSPTHLIKTRGQQVTLRCSPKSGHDTVSWYQQALGQGPQFIFQYYEEEERQRGNFPDRFSGHQFPNYSSELNVNALLLGDSALYLCASSRQGWGSPLHFGNGTRLTVT.

Only a few counts were recorded for this clonotype. V and J are TRBV19 and TRBJ2-7, with D perhaps given as TRBD1 or TRBD2 (5 bases each). Germline V gives CDR1 LNHDA, CDR2 SQIVND (reference sequence). Trimming left V 4 bases short and J 5 bases short, with 15 bases between. CDR3 length: 14 residues. The CDR3 DNA reads TGTGCCAGTAGTACACAGATCATGGGGGACGAGCAGTACTTC. Its translation is CASSTQIMGDEQYF.

The table lists this clonotype with many counts. Here the CDR3 DNA reads TGCAGTGCTAGTTCGCAGGATGAGCAGTACTTC. It encodes CSASSQDEQYF. The chain recombines TRBV20-1 with TRBJ2-7; D call uncertain. Germline CDR1 and CDR2: DFQATT and SNEGSKA (reference sequence). The CDR3 covers 11 residues. Trimming stripped 3 bases from V and 7 bases from J, with 10 bases between.

As regards this clonotype: A read error is possible here, since a much larger clone lies one base away. The chain is built from TRBV7-9 and TRBJ1-4; D gene ambiguous. Germline V gives CDR1 SEHNR, CDR2 FQNEAQ (reference sequence). The CDR3 consists of 13 residues. The germline V and J ends were trimmed by 4 bases and 11 bases, with 14 bases remaining between them. The CDR3 nucleotides are TGTGCCAGCAGCTCCGAGGGTTGGTTCAAACTGTTTTTT. It translates to CASSSEGWFKLFF.

This chain uses TRBV4-2 with TRBJ2-1; 7 bases fit TRBD1. J gave up 10 bases and V 4 bases, and 4 bases lay outside the gene matches. CDR3 length: 12 residues. Germline CDR1 reads LGHNA; CDR2 reads YNFKEQ. CDR3 in DNA: TGTGCCAGCAGCCCGGGACAGTCCGAGCAGTTCTTC. Translated, it gives CASSPGQSEQFF.

V gene TRBV11-3 combines with J gene TRBJ2-4, with D possibly being TRBD1 (5 bases). Trimming shortened V by 3 bases and J by 0 bases, and 12 bases separated the two germline ends. Germline lookup yields CDR1 SGHNT and CDR2 YENEEA. This CDR3 contains 16 residues. The CDR3 is CASSFDRTLAKNIQYF. CDR3 nucleotide sequence: TGTGCCAGCAGCTTCGACCGGACACTAGCCAAAAACATTCAGTACTTC.

The V gene is TRBV6-1, the J gene TRBJ1-6; TRBD1 matches 8 bases. The CDR3 spans 15 residues. Per the germline V gene, CDR1 is MNHNS and CDR2 is SASEGT. Trimming cost V 1 base and J 8 bases; bases outside gene matches: 4. CDR3 loop: CASSEGTGRYSPLHF. The CDR3 nucleotides read TGTGCCAGCAGTGAAGGGACAGGGAGGTATTCACCCCTCCACTTT.